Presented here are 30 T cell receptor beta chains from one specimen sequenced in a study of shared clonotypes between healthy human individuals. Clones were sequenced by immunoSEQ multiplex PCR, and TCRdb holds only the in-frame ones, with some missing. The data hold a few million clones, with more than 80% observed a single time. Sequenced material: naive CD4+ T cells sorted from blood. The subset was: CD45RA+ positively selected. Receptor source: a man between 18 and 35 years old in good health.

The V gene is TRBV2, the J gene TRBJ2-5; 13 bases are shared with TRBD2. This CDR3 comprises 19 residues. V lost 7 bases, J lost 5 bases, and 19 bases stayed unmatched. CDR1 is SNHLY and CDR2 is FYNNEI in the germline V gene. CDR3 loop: CASTRSRTSGGRGCETQYF. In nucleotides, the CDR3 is TGTGCCAGCACGAGGTCGAGGACTAGCGGGGGAAGAGGGTGTGAGACCCAGTACTTC.

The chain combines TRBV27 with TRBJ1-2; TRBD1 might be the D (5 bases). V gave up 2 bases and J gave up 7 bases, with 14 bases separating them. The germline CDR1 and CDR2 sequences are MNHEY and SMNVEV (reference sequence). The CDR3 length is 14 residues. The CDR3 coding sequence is TGTGCCAGCAGTTTAAATCTCGGGGCGGGTGGCTACACCTTC. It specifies CASSLNLGAGGYTF.

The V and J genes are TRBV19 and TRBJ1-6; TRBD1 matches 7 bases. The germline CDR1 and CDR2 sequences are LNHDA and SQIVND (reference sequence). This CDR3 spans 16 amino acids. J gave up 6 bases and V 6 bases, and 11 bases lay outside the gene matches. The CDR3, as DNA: TGTGCCAGTAGCCCAACTCCCGGGACAGTTAATTCACCCCTCCACTTT. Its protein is CASSPTPGTVNSPLHF.

Here the CDR3 reads CASSPLLGQGQETQYF. The DNA of the CDR3 is TGTGCCAGCTCACCACTCCTGGGACAGGGGCAAGAGACCCAGTACTTC. The rearrangement uses TRBV18 and TRBJ2-5; 10 bases map to TRBD1. From germline, CDR1 is KGHSH and CDR2 LQKENI. Germline trimming cut 1 base from V and 2 bases from J; bases unmatched to any gene: 4. CDR3 size: 16 residues.

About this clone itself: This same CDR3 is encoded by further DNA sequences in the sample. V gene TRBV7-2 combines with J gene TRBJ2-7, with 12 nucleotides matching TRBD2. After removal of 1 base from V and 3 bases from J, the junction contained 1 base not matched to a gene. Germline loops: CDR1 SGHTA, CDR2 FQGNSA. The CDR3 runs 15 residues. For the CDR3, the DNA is TGTGCCAGCAGCTTAGGACTAGCGGGAGTCTACGAGCAGTACTTC. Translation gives CASSLGLAGVYEQYF.

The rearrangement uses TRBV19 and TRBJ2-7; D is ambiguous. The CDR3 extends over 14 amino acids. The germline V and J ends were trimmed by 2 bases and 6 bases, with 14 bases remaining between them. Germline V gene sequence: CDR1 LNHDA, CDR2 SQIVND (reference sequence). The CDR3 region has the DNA TGTGCCAGTAGTATACCCCTGGGTAGTGGCGAGCAGTACTTC. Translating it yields CASSIPLGSGEQYF. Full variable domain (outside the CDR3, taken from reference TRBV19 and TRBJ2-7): DGGITQSPKYLFRKEGQNVTLSCEQNLNHDAMYWYRQDPGQGLRLIYYSQIVNDFQKGDIAEGYSVSREKKESFPLTVTSAQKNPTAFYLCASSIPLGSGEQYFGPGTRLTVT.

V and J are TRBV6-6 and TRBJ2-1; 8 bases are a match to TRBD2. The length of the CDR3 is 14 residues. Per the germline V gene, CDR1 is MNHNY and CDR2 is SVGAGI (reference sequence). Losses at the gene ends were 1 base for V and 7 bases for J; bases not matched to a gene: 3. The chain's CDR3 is CASSYFQRENEQFF. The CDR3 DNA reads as TGTGCCAGCAGTTACTTCCAGCGGGAGAATGAGCAGTTCTTC.

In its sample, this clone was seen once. In DNA form, the CDR3 reads TGTGCCAGCAGTCCCTGGACTAGCGGCCAAGAGACCCAGTACTTC. Translating gives CASSPWTSGQETQYF. The V and J genes are TRBV6-5 and TRBJ2-5, with 10 bases matching TRBD2. Trimming removed 5 bases from V and 1 base from J; junction bases left unmatched: 4. The CDR3 has 15 amino acids. The V gene's germline CDR1 is MNHEY and CDR2 SVGAGI.

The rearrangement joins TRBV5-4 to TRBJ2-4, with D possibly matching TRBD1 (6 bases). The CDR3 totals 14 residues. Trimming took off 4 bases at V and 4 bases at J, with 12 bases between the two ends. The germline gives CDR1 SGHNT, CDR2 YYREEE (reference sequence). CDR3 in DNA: TGTGCCAGCAGCACCGGGACATTAAAAAACATTCAGTACTTC. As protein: CASSTGTLKNIQYF. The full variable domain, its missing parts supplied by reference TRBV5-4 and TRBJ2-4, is ETGVTQSPTHLIKTRGQQVTLRCSSQSGHNTVSWYQQALGQGPQFIFQYYREEENGRGNFPPRFSGLQFPNYSSELNVNALELDDSALYLCASSTGTLKNIQYFGAGTRLSVL.

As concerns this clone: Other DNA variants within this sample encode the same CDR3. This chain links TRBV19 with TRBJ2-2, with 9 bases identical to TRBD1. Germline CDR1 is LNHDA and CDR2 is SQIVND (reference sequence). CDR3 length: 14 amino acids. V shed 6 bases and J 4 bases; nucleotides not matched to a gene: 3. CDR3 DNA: TGTGCCAGTAGCCGACAGGGGGTCACCGGGGAGCTGTTTTTT. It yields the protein CASSRQGVTGELFF.

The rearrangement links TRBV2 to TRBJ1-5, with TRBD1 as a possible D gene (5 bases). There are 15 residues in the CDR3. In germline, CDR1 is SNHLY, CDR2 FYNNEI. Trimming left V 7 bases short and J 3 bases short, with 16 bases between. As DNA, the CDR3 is TGTGCCAGCACCGCGGAAGGGGATTACAATCAGCCCCAGCATTTT. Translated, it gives CASTAEGDYNQPQHF.

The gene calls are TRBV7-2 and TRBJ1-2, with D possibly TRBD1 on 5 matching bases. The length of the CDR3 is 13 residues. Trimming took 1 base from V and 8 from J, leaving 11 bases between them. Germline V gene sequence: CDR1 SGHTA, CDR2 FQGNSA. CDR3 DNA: TGTGCCAGCAGCTTAGGGCAGGGAGGAGGCTACACCTTC. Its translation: CASSLGQGGGYTF.

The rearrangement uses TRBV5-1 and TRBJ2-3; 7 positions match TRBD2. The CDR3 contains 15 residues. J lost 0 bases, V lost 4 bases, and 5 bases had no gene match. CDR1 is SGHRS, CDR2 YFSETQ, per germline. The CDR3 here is CASSPWGGSTDTQYF. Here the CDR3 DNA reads TGCGCCAGCAGCCCCTGGGGGGGGAGCACAGATACGCAGTATTTT.

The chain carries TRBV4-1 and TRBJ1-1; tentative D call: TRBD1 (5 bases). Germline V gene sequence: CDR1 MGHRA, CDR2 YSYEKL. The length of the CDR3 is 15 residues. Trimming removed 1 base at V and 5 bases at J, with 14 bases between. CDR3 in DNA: TGCGCCAGCAGCCAAGGAGAGGGGCGTCAAACTGAAGCTTTCTTT. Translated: CASSQGEGRQTEAFF.

CDR3 sequence (DNA): TGCGCCAGCAGCCGGCCGGGACGACGCTCCTACGAGCAGTACTTC. It yields the protein CASSRPGRRSYEQYF. V gene TRBV5-1 combines with J gene TRBJ2-7, with D perhaps assigned TRBD1 or TRBD2 (5 bases each). The CDR3 is 15 amino acids. With 4 bases removed from V and 0 bases from J, the gap between germline ends came to 14 bases. The germline CDR1 and CDR2 sequences are SGHRS and YFSETQ.

Here the CDR3 DNA reads TGTGCCAGCAGCTTAAGGCCCTCGGATGGGGCCTACAATGAGCAGTTCTTC. It is translated as CASSLRPSDGAYNEQFF. The gene calls are TRBV7-3 and TRBJ2-1; no reliable D call. Looked up from germline, CDR1 is SGHTA and CDR2 is FQGTGA. The V gene lost 1 base and the J gene lost 2 bases, with 15 bases spanning the gap. This CDR3 is 17 amino acids long.

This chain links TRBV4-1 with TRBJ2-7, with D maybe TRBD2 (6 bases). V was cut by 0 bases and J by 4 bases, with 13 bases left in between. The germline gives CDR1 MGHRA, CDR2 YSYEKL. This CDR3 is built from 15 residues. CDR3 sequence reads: CASSQDPGGVYEQYF. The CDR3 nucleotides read TGCGCCAGCAGCCAAGATCCCGGGGGTGTATACGAGCAGTACTTC.

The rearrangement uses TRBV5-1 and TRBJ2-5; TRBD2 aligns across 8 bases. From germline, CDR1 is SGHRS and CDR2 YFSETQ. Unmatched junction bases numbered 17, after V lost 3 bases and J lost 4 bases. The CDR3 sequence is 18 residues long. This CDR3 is CASSSTRYGGGFRETQYF. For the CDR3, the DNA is TGCGCCAGCAGCTCCACTCGCTACGGGGGGGGTTTTAGAGAGACCCAGTACTTC.

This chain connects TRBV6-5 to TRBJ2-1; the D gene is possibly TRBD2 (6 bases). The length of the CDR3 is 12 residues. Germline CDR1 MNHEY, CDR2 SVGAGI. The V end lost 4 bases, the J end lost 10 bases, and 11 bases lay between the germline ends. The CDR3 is CASSLWGGEQFF. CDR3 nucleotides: TGTGCCAGCAGTTTGTGGGGAGGAGAGCAGTTCTTC.

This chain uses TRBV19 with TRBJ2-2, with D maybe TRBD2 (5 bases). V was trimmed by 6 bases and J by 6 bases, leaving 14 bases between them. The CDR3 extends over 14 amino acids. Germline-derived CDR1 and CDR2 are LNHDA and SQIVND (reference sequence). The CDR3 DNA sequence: TGTGCCAGTAGCCCCGTGGAGGCCGCCGGGGAGCTGTTTTTT. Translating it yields CASSPVEAAGELFF.

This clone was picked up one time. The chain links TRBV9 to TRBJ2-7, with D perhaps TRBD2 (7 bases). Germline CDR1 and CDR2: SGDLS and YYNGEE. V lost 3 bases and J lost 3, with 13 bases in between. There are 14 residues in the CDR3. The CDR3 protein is CASSAGGQSYEQYF. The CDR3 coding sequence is TGTGCCAGCAGCGCGGGGGGACAAAGCTACGAGCAGTACTTC.

The CDR3 nucleotides read TGTGCTAGTGCCTCAGGGGGCATGAGAAACACCATATATTTT. Its protein is CASASGGMRNTIYF. The genes are TRBV12-5 and TRBJ1-3, with TRBD1 identical over 8 bases. The CDR3 is 14 residues long. The J segment lost 5 bases and the V segment lost 7 bases, leaving 7 bases of the junction unmatched. Germline CDR1 and CDR2: LGHNT and FRNRAP.

The CDR3 sequence is CAISESKIDTEAFF. Here the CDR3 DNA reads TGTGCCATCAGTGAGTCTAAAATCGACACTGAAGCTTTCTTT. This chain links TRBV10-3 with TRBJ1-1; D not certain. The germline gives CDR1 ENHRY, CDR2 SYGVKD. The CDR3 totals 14 residues. Trimming took 0 bases from V and 3 from J, leaving 8 bases between them.

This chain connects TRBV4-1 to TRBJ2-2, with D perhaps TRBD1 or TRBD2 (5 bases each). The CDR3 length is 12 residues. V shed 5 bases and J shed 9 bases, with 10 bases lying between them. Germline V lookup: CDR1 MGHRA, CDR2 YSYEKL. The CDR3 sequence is CASSTRGRELFF. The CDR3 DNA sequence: TGCGCCAGCAGCACCCGGGGCCGGGAGCTGTTTTTT.

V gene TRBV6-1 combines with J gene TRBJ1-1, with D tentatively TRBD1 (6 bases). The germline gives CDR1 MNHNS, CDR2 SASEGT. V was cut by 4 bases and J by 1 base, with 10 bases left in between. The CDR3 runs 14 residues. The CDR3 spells CASSAPDRNTEAFF. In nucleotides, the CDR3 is TGTGCCAGCAGTGCTCCGGACAGGAACACTGAAGCTTTCTTT.

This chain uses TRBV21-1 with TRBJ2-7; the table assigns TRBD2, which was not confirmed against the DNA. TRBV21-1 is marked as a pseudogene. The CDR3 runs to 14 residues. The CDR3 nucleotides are TGTGCCAGCCTTCTTTTTCGTAGCTCCTACGAGCAGTACTTC. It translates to CASLLFRSSYEQYF.

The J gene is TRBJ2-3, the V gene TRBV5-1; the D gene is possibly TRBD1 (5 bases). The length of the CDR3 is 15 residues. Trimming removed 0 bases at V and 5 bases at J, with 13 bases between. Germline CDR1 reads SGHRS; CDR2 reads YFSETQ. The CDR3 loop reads CASSLDVGAQDTQYF. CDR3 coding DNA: TGCGCCAGCAGCTTGGACGTAGGGGCCCAAGATACGCAGTATTTT.

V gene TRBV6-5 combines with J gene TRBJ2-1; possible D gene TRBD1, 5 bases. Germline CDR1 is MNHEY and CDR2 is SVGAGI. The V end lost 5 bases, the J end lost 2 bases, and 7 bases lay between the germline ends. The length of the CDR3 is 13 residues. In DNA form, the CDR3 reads TGTGCCAGCAGTAGACAGCCCTACAATGAGCAGTTCTTC. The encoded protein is CASSRQPYNEQFF.

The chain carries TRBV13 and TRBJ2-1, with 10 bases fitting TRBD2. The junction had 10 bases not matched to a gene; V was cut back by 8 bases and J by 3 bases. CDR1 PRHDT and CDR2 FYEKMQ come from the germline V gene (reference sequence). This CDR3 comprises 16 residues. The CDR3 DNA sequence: TGTGCCAGCGGCGGTGTGGCTAGCGGGAGCTACAATGAGCAGTTCTTC. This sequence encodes CASGGVASGSYNEQFF.

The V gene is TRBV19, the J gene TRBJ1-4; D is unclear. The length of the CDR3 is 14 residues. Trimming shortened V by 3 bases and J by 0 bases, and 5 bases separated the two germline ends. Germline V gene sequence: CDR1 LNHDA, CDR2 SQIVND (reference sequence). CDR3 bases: TGTGCCAGTAGTATCCTGTCAACTAATGAAAAACTGTTTTTT. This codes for CASSILSTNEKLFF.